A selection of T cell receptor beta chains follows, all from one sample in a study of T cell responses to AZD1222 COVID-19 vaccine. Data came from immunoSEQ multiplex PCR; TCRdb stores just in-frame clones and leaves some out. Here the sample spans nearly 200,000 clones, about 93% being singletons. The source material was peripheral blood, sampled 28 days after the second AZD1222 dose. The receptor source for this set is an adult who received the AZD1222 COVID-19 vaccine. Each CDR3 is given with its conserved first and last residue. D genes are given only for firm matches.

>TRBV24-1|NA|TRBJ1-1
TGTGCCACCAGTGGCCATCCCTCTGGGCGAGCTTTCTTT
CATSGHPSGRAFF
>TRBV9|NA|TRBJ1-1
TGTGCCAGCAGCCCTCGGACGGGATCGAACACTGAAGCTTTCTTT
CASSPRTGSNTEAFF
>TRBV18|TRBD1|TRBJ2-7
TGTGCCAGCTCACCACGGGGACAGGGTGCCTACGAGCAGTACTTC
CASSPRGQGAYEQYF
>TRBV5-1|NA|TRBJ1-2
TGCGCCAGCAGCTTACAACAAGAAATCTATGGCTACACCTTC
CASSLQQEIYGYTF
>TRBV11-1|NA|TRBJ1-6
TGTGCCAGCGGCAACAGGACTTCACCCCTCCACTTT
CASGNRTSPLHF
>TRBV7-6|NA|TRBJ2-2
TGTGCCAGCAGCTTAGCAGGCGGGGAGCTGTTTTTT
CASSLAGGELFF
>TRBV9|NA|TRBJ1-1
TGTGCCAGCAGCGTAGCAGGGGTGAACACTGAAGCTTTCTTT
CASSVAGVNTEAFF
>TRBV27|NA|TRBJ1-1
TGTGCCAGCAAAAGATCCCGAGGGAACACTGAAGCTTTCTTT
CASKRSRGNTEAFF
>TRBV3-1/TRBV3-2|NA|TRBJ2-2
TGTGCCAGCAGCCAAGTGGGTATCCGCGCCGGGGAGCTGTTTTTT
CASSQVGIRAGELFF
>TRBV30|NA|TRBJ1-2
TGTGCCTGGAGCGATAGGAAAGGCTACACCTTC
CAWSDRKGYTF
>TRBV6-5|NA|TRBJ1-3
TGTGCCAGCAGGGTAGGGGCAGGAAACACCATATATTTT
CASRVGAGNTIYF
>TRBV6-6|NA|TRBJ2-6
TGTGCCAGCAGCGGGAAGGATTCTGGTGGGGCCAACGTCCTGACTTTC
CASSGKDSGGANVLTF
>TRBV6-4|NA|TRBJ2-3
TGTGCCAGCAGTGAAGAGGGAGGCACAGATACGCAGTATTTT
CASSEEGGTDTQYF
>TRBV3-1/TRBV3-2|TRBD1|TRBJ1-1
TGTGCCAGCAGCCAGAGCAGGGGGGCCGGTGAAGCTTTCTTT
CASSQSRGAGEAFF
>TRBV3-1/TRBV3-2|TRBD1|TRBJ2-7
TGTGCCAGCAGCCAAGATCCCGGGACAGGGGTGGTCGAGCAGTACTTC
CASSQDPGTGVVEQYF
>TRBV5-1|NA|TRBJ1-2
TGCGCCTCTGCAGAGCCAGGGACGCCCGGCTACACCTTC
CASAEPGTPGYTF
>TRBV9|NA|TRBJ1-6
TGTGCCAGCAGCCCCGAGAATAATTCACCCCTCCACTTT
CASSPENNSPLHF
>TRBV10-3|NA|TRBJ1-2
TGTGCCATCACTGACAACACGAAACTCGAACGTGGCTACACCTTC
CAITDNTKLERGYTF
>TRBV15|NA|TRBJ2-1
TGTGCCACCAGCAAGAGAGCGGTAAACTACAATGAGCAGTTCTTC
CATSKRAVNYNEQFF
>TRBV5-1|NA|TRBJ2-5
TGCGCCAGCAGCGCCCACCAAGAGACCCAGTACTTC
CASSAHQETQYF
>TRBV20-1|NA|TRBJ1-2
TGCAGTGCTAGTCACCCCAGGGTTTACTATGGCTACACCTTC
CSASHPRVYYGYTF
>TRBV2|NA|TRBJ2-7
TGTGCCAGCGACAGGAGGGCAAGCTCCTACGAGCAGTACTTC
CASDRRASSYEQYF
>TRBV18|NA|TRBJ1-1
TGTGCCAGCTCCCCCACGAGTGGGAACACTGAAGCTTTCTTT
CASSPTSGNTEAFF
>TRBV6-2/TRBV6-3|NA|TRBJ1-2
TGTGCCAGCAGTGATTCCGGTGGCCCCTATGGCTACACCTTC
CASSDSGGPYGYTF
>TRBV30|NA|TRBJ1-3
TGTGCCTGGAATTCGGGACTGTCAGGGGTTGGAAACACCATATATTTT
CAWNSGLSGVGNTIYF